The 12 T cell receptor beta chains below come from one sample, sequenced in a study of T cell responses to AZD1222 COVID-19 vaccine. Clones were sequenced by immunoSEQ multiplex PCR, and TCRdb holds only the in-frame ones, with some missing. This sample carries some 110,000 clones, approximately 89% of them seen once, and the ten largest clones take 44%. This material consisted of peripheral blood, taken 28 days after the second AZD1222 dose. These receptors all come from an adult who received the AZD1222 COVID-19 vaccine.

This chain joins TRBV7-8 and TRBJ1-1, with D perhaps matching TRBD1 (6 bases). Trimming took off 5 bases at V and 0 bases at J, with 13 bases between the two ends. The CDR3 is 15 residues long. Germline CDR1 SGHVS, CDR2 FQNEAQ. CDR3 sequence (DNA): TGTGCCAGCAGCCCCAGGGGAGCTATGAACACTGAAGCTTTCTTT. Its protein is CASSPRGAMNTEAFF.

This chain links TRBV3-1 (or the pseudogene TRBV3-2) with TRBJ2-2, with D maybe TRBD1 (5 bases). This CDR3 spans 14 amino acids. Germline values: CDR1 LGHDT, CDR2 YNNKEL (reference sequence). Trimming stripped 0 bases from V and 3 bases from J, with 5 bases between. CDR3 DNA sequence: TGTGCCAGCAGCCAAGAGACAGACACCGGGGAGCTGTTTTTT. Protein: CASSQETDTGELFF.

V usage is TRBV5-5 and J usage is TRBJ2-1, with D unresolved. Germline V gene lookup returns CDR1 SGHKS and CDR2 YYEKEE (reference sequence). This CDR3 spans 15 amino acids. The ends were cut back, 2 bases at V and 7 bases at J, with 16 bases in the middle. The CDR3 loop is CASSLGPPPLNEQFF. Written as DNA, the CDR3 is TGTGCCAGCAGCTTAGGTCCTCCTCCACTTAATGAGCAGTTCTTC.

The sample holds one count of this clone. V is TRBV5-6 and J is TRBJ2-2; D might be TRBD1 or TRBD2, each matching 6 bases. Trimming removed 0 bases at V and 5 bases at J, with 23 bases between. Germline lookup yields CDR1 SGHDT and CDR2 YYEEEE. The CDR3 spans 19 residues. The CDR3 here is CASSLALEEGVRKTGELFF. As DNA, the CDR3 is TGTGCCAGCAGCTTGGCCCTCGAGGAGGGGGTAAGAAAGACCGGGGAGCTGTTTTTT.

V is TRBV21-1 and J is TRBJ2-2; the table's TRBD2 call for D was not verified on the DNA. TRBV21-1 is given as a pseudogene. CDR3 length: 16 amino acids. The CDR3: CASSRPPGRVTGELFF. The CDR3 DNA sequence: TGTGCCAGCAGCAGGCCCCCGGGAAGAGTCACCGGGGAGCTGTTTTTT.

This chain joins TRBV6-1 and TRBJ2-5; 10 bases fit TRBD2. The CDR3 has 15 amino acids. V dropped 2 bases and J dropped 5; count of bases not matched to a gene: 5. Germline CDR1 is MNHNS and CDR2 is SASEGT. CDR3 sequence (DNA): TGTGCCAGCAGTGAAAAACTAGCGGGGAGGGAGACCCAGTACTTC. This codes for CASSEKLAGRETQYF.

The CDR3 sequence is CASRRVLTGYGYTF. The CDR3, as DNA: TGTGCCAGCAGGCGGGTCCTTACAGGGTATGGCTACACCTTC. This chain links TRBV5-8 with TRBJ1-2, with a possible D match to TRBD1 (6 bases). Germline lookup yields CDR1 SGHTS and CDR2 YDEGEE. The CDR3 consists of 14 residues. The germline V and J ends were trimmed by 5 bases and 5 bases, with 16 bases remaining between them.

This CDR3 is CASSSAGSNNYGYTF. DNA of the CDR3: TGCGCCAGCAGCAGTGCGGGCAGCAATAACTATGGCTACACCTTC. The gene calls are TRBV5-1 and TRBJ1-2; D is unclear. From germline, CDR1 is SGHRS and CDR2 YFSETQ. The CDR3 contains 15 residues. Trimming cost V 4 bases and J 1 base, with 14 bases left between them.

The chain combines TRBV19 with TRBJ1-1, with D perhaps TRBD1 (6 bases). The CDR3 length is 16 residues. Germline CDR1 LNHDA, CDR2 SQIVND (reference sequence). The V end lost 5 bases, the J end lost 1 base, and 17 bases lay between the germline ends. CDR3 in amino acids: CASSSPRQASNTEAFF. CDR3 nucleotides: TGTGCCAGTAGTTCCCCGCGACAGGCTTCGAACACTGAAGCTTTCTTT.

The rearrangement joins TRBV18 to TRBJ1-1; maybe TRBD1 (5 bases). The germline CDR1 and CDR2 sequences are KGHSH and LQKENI. The CDR3 consists of 15 residues. The V gene lost 0 bases and the J gene lost 4 bases, with 12 bases spanning the gap. CDR3 amino acids: CASSPPYRGGTEAFF. The CDR3, as DNA: TGTGCCAGCTCACCACCGTATCGGGGGGGCACTGAAGCTTTCTTT.

The chain is built from TRBV10-2 and TRBJ1-6; tentatively, D is TRBD1 (6 bases). Trimming stripped 6 bases from V and 10 bases from J, with 19 bases between. The CDR3 is made up of 15 amino acids. CDR1 and CDR2 from the germline V gene are WSHSY and SAAADI. CDR3 residues: CASSSQTGLGSPLHF. In nucleotides, the CDR3 is TGCGCCAGCAGCTCTCAGACAGGATTGGGCTCACCCCTCCACTTT.

The chain combines TRBV5-5 with TRBJ2-2; D may be TRBD2 (5 bases). CDR3 length equals 15 residues. The germline V gene has CDR1 SGHKS and CDR2 YYEKEE (reference sequence). Trimming took off 3 bases at V and 5 bases at J, with 14 bases between the two ends. CDR3 sequence: CASSSSSSLTGELFF. CDR3 DNA sequence: TGTGCCAGCAGCTCTAGCAGTTCCCTGACCGGGGAGCTGTTTTTT.